This T cell receptor beta chain was retrieved from a study of T cells in Graves' hyperthyroidism and ophthalmopathy. Study-wide points: Stable hyperthyroidism was told apart from ophthalmopathy by a model built on 13 V-J features.

Amplification of TCR beta CDR3 regions used RNA as the template. The HTBI primer set was used in a first-round RT-PCR of the TCR CDR3. MiXCR, applied by TCRdb to the multiplex PCR reads, yields one record per CDR3 protein. The table records about 24,000 distinct CDR3 sequences, approximately 49% of them present only once. Uncontrolled infection, other autoimmune disease, pregnancy or lactation disqualified patients from enrolment. Blood was sampled at initial diagnosis of hyperthyroidism, prior to onset of any ophthalmopathy symptoms. Germline CDR1 and CDR2: SGHVS and FQNEAQ. V lost 5 bases to trimming and J lost 4 bases, with 15 bases between them. This CDR3 is built from 14 residues. Only a few counts were recorded for this clonotype. The antigen is not known.

The chain combines TRBV7-8 with TRBJ2-7; D is uncertain. The sequenced sample was blood. This receptor was identified in a woman between 35 and 50 years old with Graves' hyperthyroidism that later progressed to Graves' ophthalmopathy. The CDR3 coding sequence is TGTGCCAGCAGCCCGACCGGTAGCAGTTACGAGCAGTACTTC. Amino acid sequence: CASSPTGSSYEQYF.